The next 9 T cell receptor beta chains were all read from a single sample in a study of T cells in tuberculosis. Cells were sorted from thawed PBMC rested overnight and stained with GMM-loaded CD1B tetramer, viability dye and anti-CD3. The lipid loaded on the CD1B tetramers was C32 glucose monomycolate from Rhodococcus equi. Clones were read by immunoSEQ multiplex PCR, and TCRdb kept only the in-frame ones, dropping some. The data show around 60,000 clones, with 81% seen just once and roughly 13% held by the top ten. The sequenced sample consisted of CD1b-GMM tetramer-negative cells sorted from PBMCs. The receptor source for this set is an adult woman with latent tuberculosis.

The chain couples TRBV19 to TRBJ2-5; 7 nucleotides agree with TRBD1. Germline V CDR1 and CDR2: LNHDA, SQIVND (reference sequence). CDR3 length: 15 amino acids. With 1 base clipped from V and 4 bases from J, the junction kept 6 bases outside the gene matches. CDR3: CASSIVKRGLETQYF. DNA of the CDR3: TGTGCCAGTAGTATAGTCAAAAGGGGGCTAGAGACCCAGTACTTC. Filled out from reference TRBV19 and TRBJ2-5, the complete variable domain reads DGGITQSPKYLFRKEGQNVTLSCEQNLNHDAMYWYRQDPGQGLRLIYYSQIVNDFQKGDIAEGYSVSREKKESFPLTVTSAQKNPTAFYLCASSIVKRGLETQYFGPGTRLLVL.

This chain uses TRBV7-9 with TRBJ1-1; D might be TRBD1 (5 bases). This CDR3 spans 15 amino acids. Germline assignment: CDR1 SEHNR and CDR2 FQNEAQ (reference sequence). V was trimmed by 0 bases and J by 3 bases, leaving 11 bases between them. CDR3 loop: CASSLAQKGYTEAFF. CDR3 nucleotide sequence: TGTGCCAGCAGCTTAGCGCAGAAGGGGTACACTGAAGCTTTCTTT.

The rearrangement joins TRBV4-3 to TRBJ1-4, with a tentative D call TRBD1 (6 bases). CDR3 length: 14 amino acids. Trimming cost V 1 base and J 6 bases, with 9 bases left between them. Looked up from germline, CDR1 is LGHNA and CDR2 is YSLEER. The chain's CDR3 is CASSQGNRDEKLFF. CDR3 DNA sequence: TGCGCCAGCAGCCAAGGGAACAGGGATGAAAAACTGTTTTTT.

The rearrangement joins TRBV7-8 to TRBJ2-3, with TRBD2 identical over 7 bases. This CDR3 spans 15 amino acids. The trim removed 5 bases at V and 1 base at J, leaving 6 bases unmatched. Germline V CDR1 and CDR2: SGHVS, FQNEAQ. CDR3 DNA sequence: TGTGCCAGCAGCCCTTCGGGGGGAGGCACAGATACGCAGTATTTT. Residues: CASSPSGGGTDTQYF.

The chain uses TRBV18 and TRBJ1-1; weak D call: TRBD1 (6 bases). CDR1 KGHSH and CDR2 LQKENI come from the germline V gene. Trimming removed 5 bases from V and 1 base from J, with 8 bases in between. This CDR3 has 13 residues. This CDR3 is CASSSGQNTEAFF. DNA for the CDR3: TGTGCCAGCTCATCGGGACAGAACACTGAAGCTTTCTTT.

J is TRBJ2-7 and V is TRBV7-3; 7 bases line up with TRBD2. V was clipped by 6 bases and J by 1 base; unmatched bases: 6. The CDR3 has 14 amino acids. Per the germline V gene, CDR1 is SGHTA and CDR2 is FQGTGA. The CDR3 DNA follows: TGTGCCAGCAGGCCAACGGGGGGATCCTACGAGCAGTACTTC. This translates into CASRPTGGSYEQYF.

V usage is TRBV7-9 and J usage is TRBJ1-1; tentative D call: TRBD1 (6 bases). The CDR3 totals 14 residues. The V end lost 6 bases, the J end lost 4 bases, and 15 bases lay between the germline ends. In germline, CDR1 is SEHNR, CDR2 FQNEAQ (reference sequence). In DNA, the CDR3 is TGTGCCAGCAGTCCAAACAGGGAAGGCACTGAAGCTTTCTTT. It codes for CASSPNREGTEAFF. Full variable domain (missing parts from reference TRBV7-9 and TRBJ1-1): DTGVSQNPRHKITKRGQNVTFRCDPISEHNRLYWYRQTLGQGPEFLTYFQNEAQLEKSRLLSDRFSAERPKGSFSTLEIQRTEQGDSAMYLCASSPNREGTEAFFGQGTRLTVV.

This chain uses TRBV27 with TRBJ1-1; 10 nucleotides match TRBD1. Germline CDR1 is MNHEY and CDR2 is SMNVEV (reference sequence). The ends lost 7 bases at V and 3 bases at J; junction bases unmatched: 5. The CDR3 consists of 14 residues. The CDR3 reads CASNPTGGYTEAFF. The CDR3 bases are TGTGCCAGCAACCCGACAGGGGGCTACACTGAAGCTTTCTTT.

This CDR3 reads CASSFSGGDSPLHF. CDR3 coding DNA: TGTGCCAGCAGCTTCTCCGGGGGGGATTCACCCCTCCACTTT. The chain has TRBV7-9 and TRBJ1-6; maybe TRBD1 (5 bases). Between the trimmed V and J ends, which lost 3 bases and 8 bases, there was a span of 11 bases. Germline-derived CDR1 and CDR2 are SEHNR and FQNEAQ (reference sequence). The CDR3 runs to 14 residues.